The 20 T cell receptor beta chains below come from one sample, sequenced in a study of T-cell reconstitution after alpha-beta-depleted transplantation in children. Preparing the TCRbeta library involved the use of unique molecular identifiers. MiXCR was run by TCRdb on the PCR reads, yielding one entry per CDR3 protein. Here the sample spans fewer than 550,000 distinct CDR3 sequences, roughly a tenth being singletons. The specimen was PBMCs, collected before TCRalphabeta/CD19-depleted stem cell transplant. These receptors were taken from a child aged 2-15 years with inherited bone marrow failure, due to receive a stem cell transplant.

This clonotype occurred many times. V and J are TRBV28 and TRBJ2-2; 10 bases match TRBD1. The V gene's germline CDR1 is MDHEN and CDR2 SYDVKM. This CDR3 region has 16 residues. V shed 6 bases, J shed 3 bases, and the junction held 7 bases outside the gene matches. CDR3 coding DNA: TGTGCCAGCAGCCCTCCCGGGACAGGGGACACCGGGGAGCTGTTTTTT. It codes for CASSPPGTGDTGELFF.

The CDR3 sequence: CAWSITAGFVDEQFF. For the CDR3, the DNA is TGTGCCTGGAGTATCACCGCGGGGTTCGTGGATGAGCAGTTCTTC. V is TRBV30 and J is TRBJ2-1; TRBD2 might be the D (6 bases). Deletions cut 2 bases from V and 8 bases from J, with 19 bases between. Germline V gene data show CDR1 as GTSNPN and CDR2 as SVGIG (reference sequence). This CDR3 has 15 residues. The full variable domain, in which reference TRBV30 and TRBJ2-1 provide the parts outside the CDR3, is SQTIHQWPATLVQPVGSPLSLECTVEGTSNPNLYWYRQAAGRGLQLLFYSVGIGQISSEVPQNLSASRPQDRQFILSSKKLLLSDSGFYLCAWSITAGFVDEQFFGPGTRLTVL.

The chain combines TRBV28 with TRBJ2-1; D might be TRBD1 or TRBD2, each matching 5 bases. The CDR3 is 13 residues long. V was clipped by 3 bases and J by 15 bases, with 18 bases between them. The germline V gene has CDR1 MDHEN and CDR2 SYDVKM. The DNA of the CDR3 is TGTGCCAGCAGTTTTGTCGGGTCGGGACGGGGGTTCTTC. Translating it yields CASSFVGSGRGFF.

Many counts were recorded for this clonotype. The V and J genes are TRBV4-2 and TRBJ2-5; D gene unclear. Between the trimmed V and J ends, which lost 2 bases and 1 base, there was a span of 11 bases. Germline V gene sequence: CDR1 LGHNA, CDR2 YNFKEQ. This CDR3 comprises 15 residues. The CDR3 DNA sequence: TGTGCCAGCAGCCAAAGAGGAAATACCCAAGAGACCCAGTACTTC. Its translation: CASSQRGNTQETQYF.

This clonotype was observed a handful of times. CDR3 amino acids: CASSQDPGANTGELFF. In nucleotides, the CDR3 is TGCGCCAGCAGCCAAGATCCAGGGGCCAACACCGGGGAGCTGTTTTTT. The chain is built from TRBV4-3 and TRBJ2-2; D might be TRBD1 (6 bases). CDR1 is LGHNA, CDR2 YSLEER, per germline. This CDR3 is built from 16 residues. Trimming left V 0 bases short and J 2 bases short, with 10 bases between.

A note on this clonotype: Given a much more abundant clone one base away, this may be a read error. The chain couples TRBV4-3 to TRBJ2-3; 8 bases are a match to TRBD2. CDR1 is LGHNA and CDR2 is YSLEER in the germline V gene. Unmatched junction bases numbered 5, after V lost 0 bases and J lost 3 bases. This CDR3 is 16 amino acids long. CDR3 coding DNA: TGCGCCAGCAGCCAAGAACCGGGAGGGGCGACAGATACGCAGTATTTT. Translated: CASSQEPGGATDTQYF.

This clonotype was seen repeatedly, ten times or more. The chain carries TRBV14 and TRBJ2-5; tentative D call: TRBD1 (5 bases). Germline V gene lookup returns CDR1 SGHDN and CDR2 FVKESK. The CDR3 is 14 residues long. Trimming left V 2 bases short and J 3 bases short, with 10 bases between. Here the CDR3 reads CASSQLFREETQYF. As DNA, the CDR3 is TGTGCCAGCAGCCAACTCTTCAGGGAAGAGACCCAGTACTTC.

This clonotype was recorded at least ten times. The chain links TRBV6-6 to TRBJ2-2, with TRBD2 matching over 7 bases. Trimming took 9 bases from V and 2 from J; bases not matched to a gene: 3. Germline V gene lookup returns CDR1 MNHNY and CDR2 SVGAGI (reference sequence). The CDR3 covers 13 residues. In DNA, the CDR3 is TGTGCCAGGGGGGAGGGAAACACCGGGGAGCTGTTTTTT. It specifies CARGEGNTGELFF.

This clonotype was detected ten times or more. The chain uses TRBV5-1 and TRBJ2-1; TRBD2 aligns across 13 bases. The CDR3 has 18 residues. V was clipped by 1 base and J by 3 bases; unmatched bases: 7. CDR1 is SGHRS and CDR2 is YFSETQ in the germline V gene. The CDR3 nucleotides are TGCGCCAGCAGCTTGCCCGAACTAGCGGGAGGGATCTACAATGAGCAGTTCTTC. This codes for CASSLPELAGGIYNEQFF.

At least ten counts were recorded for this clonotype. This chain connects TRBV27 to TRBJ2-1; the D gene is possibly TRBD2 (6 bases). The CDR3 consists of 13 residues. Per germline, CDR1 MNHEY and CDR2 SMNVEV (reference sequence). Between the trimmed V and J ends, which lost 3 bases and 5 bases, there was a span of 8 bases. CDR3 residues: CASSFAGNNEQFF. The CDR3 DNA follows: TGTGCCAGCAGTTTCGCGGGAAACAATGAGCAGTTCTTC.

CDR3 coding DNA: TGTGCCAGCAGCTCCACTTGGGGGAGAGACACCGGGGAGCTGTTTTTT. The encoded protein is CASSSTWGRDTGELFF. J is TRBJ2-2 and V is TRBV14; D is perhaps TRBD1 or TRBD2 (5 bases each). The CDR3 sequence is 16 residues long. V was pared by 5 bases and J by 3 bases, with 16 bases between. The V gene's germline CDR1 is SGHDN and CDR2 FVKESK.

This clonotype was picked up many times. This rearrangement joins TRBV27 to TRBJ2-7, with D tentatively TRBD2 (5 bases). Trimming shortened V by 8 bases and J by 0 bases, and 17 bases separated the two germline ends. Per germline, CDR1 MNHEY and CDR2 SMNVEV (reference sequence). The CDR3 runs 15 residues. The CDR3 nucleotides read TGTGCCAGCCCCACACCGAGCGGACTCTCCTACGAGCAGTACTTC. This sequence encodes CASPTPSGLSYEQYF.

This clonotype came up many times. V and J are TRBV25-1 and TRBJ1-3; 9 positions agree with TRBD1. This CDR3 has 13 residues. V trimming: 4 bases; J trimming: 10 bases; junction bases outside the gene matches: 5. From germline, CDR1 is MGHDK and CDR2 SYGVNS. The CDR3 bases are TGTGCCAGCAGTGGCTGGACAGGGGATACCATATATTTT. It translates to CASSGWTGDTIYF.

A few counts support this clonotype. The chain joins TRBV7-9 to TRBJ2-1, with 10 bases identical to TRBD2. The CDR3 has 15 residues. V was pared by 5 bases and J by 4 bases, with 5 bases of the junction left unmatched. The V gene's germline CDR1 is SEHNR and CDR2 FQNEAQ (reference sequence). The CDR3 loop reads CASSQSSGSYNEQFF. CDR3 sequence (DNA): TGTGCCAGCAGCCAATCTAGCGGGAGTTACAATGAGCAGTTCTTC.

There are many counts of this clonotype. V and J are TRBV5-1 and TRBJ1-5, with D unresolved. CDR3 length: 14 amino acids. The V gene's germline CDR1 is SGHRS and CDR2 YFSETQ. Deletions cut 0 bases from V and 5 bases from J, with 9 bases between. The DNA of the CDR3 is TGCGCCAGCAGCTTGGAACCAGACCATCAGCCCCAGCATTTT. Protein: CASSLEPDHQPQHF.

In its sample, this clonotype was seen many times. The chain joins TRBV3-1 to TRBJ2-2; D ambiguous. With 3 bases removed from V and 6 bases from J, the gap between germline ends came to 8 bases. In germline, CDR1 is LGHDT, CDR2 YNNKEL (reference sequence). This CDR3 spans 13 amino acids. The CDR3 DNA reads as TGTGCCAGCAGCCACCGGCGGTCCGGGGAGCTGTTTTTT. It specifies CASSHRRSGELFF.

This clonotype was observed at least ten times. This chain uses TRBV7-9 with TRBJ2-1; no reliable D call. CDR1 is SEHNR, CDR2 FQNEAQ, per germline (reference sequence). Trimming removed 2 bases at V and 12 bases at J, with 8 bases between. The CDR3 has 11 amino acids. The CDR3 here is CASSLRLGQFF. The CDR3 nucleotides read TGTGCCAGCAGCTTAAGGCTTGGGCAGTTCTTC.

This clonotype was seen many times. The chain's CDR3 is CASSVQMGHEQYF. The CDR3 coding sequence is TGTGCCAGCAGCGTCCAGATGGGCCACGAGCAGTACTTC. The genes are TRBV9 and TRBJ2-7; unclear D gene. V was cut by 2 bases and J by 5 bases, with 11 bases left in between. This CDR3 region has 13 residues. Germline V CDR1 and CDR2: SGDLS, YYNGEE.

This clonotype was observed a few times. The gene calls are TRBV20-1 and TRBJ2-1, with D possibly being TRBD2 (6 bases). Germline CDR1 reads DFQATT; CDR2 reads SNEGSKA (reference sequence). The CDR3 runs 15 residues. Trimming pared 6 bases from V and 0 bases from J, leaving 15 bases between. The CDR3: CSARAGPGSYNEQFF. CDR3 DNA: TGCAGTGCCCGAGCGGGTCCTGGCTCCTACAATGAGCAGTTCTTC.

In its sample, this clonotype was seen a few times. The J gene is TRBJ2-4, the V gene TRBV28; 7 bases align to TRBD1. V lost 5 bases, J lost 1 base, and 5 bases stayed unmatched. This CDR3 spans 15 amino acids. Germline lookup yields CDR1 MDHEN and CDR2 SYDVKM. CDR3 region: CASSRRTGAKNIQYF. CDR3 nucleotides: TGTGCCAGCAGTCGAAGGACAGGTGCCAAAAACATTCAGTACTTC.